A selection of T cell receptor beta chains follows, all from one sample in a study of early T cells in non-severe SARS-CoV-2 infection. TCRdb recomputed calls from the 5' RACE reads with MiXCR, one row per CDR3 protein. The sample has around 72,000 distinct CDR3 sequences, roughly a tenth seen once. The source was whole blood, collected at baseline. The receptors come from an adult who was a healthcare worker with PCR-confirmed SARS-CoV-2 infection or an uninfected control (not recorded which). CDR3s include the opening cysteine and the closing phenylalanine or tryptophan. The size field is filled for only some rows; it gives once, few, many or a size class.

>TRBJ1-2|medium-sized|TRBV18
CASSPAGSDSSYGYTF
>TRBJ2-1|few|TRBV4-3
CASSQDTGGYREQFF
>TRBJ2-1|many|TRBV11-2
CASRSWTGENEQFF
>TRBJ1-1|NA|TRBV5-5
CASSLSRTGGWGSEAFF
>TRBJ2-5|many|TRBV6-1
CASSLSLIGKTQYF
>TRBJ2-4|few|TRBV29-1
CSVSEKNIQYF
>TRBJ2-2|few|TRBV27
CASRQGQQAGELFF
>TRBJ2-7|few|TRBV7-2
CASSPSGGSTYEQYF
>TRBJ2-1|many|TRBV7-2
CASSSGTSLNEQFF
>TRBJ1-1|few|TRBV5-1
CASSWIGVDTEAFF
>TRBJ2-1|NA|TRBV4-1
CASSLRHGQAPDDEQFF
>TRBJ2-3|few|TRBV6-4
CASSAQGPGAADTQYF
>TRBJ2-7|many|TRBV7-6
CASSPRDRGRVEQYF